This passage covers 3 T cell receptor beta chains from one sample sequenced in a study of cytomegalovirus exposure and HLA in healthy donors. PCR primers comprised 60 Vbeta and 13 Jbeta primers. Method: immunoSEQ multiplex PCR; TCRdb's copy keeps in-frame clones and lacks some. The table lists some 200,000 clones, under 85% of them singletons, with about 1.8% in the top ten. The sequencing input was PBMCs. The receptors were gathered from a man aged 45-60 years in good health and CMV-seronegative.

This chain links TRBV27 with TRBJ2-5; the D gene is possibly TRBD2 (5 bases). The CDR3 is made up of 13 amino acids. Trimming stripped 3 bases from V and 5 bases from J, with 10 bases between. Germline loops: CDR1 MNHEY, CDR2 SMNVEV (reference sequence). CDR3 nucleotide sequence: TGTGCCAGCAGTTTCGCAGGCGGGGAGACCCAGTACTTC. Protein sequence: CASSFAGGETQYF.

The rearrangement links TRBV29-1 to TRBJ1-2, with D possibly matching TRBD1 (5 bases). Germline values: CDR1 SQVTM, CDR2 ANQGSEA. The CDR3 consists of 14 residues. V lost 5 bases and J lost 2, with 15 bases in between. The chain's CDR3 is CSVQKGAGNYGYTF. The CDR3 bases are TGCAGCGTTCAAAAAGGGGCAGGGAACTATGGCTACACCTTC.

Note on this clone: Other DNA sequences in this sample translate to the same CDR3. V is TRBV5-1 and J is TRBJ1-5; a weak D match, TRBD1 (5 bases). This CDR3 contains 15 residues. V was cut by 0 bases and J by 1 base, with 8 bases left in between. Germline loops: CDR1 SGHRS, CDR2 YFSETQ. In DNA, the CDR3 is TGCGCCAGCAGCTTGGGGCAGGGCAGCAATCAGCCCCAGCATTTT. Translation: CASSLGQGSNQPQHF.